The entry that follows covers one T cell receptor beta chain sequence. No antigen is known for it. Germline lookup yields CDR1 SGHNT and CDR2 YYREEE (reference sequence). J lost 3 bases, V lost 3 bases, and 12 bases had no gene match. The CDR3 is made up of 16 amino acids. PCR was performed using 60 Vbeta and 13 Jbeta primers. Methods used by the authors: A follow-up analysis tallied 65 million to 80 million unique TCR beta chains, about 11 million shared. Some clones are missing from TCRdb's copy, which holds only in-frame ones; the method was immunoSEQ multiplex PCR. From that table come the V and J calls and clone size; the DNA was used to work out D and trimming. The sample has over 200,000 clones, roughly 79% seen once. This sample is part of a study of cytomegalovirus exposure and HLA in healthy donors. Broader study findings: In a later analysis, an Asian-associated ancestry cluster reportedly showed fewer N-insertions than the roughly 730-donor mean.

The TCR sequence derives from a woman in her thirties or forties in good health and CMV-seronegative. The V and J genes are TRBV5-4 and TRBJ2-7; 7 nucleotides agree with TRBD1. Sequencing was performed on PBMCs. As DNA, the CDR3 is TGTGCCAGCAGCTCGCCGAATGGGGACAGAAGCTACGAGCAGTACTTC. Translated, it gives CASSSPNGDRSYEQYF.